This is a list of T cell receptor beta chains from one sample in a study of blood T cell repertoires in COVID-19. Profiled with immunoSEQ multiplex PCR; TCRdb holds only in-frame clones, not every one. The table includes 20,000 to 25,000 clones, 80% to 95% detected once. Source material: peripheral blood. The receptors derive from a man in his sixties or seventies with active COVID-19. Each CDR3 is given with its conserved first and last residue. The D gene is left open where the match is weak. Size tells how often a clone was seen (once, few, many) or the class of an expanded clone, and some rows leave it out.

v_call,j_call,d_call,clone_size,cdr3_aa,cdr3_nt
TRBV7-9,TRBJ2-6,TRBD2,.,CASRARGGPPGANVLTF,TGTGCCAGCAGGGCCCGGGGAGGGCCCCCTGGGGCCAACGTCCTGACTTTC
TRBV3-1/TRBV3-2,TRBJ2-3,TRBD2,.,CASSLAGGSTDTQYF,TGTGCCAGCAGCCTAGCGGGCGGATCCACAGATACGCAGTATTTT
TRBV6-1,TRBJ1-1,.,.,CASSEFQGTEAFF,TGTGCCAGCAGTGAGTTTCAGGGAACTGAAGCTTTCTTT
TRBV9,TRBJ2-5,.,.,CASSAPLREETQYF,TGTGCCAGCAGCGCCCCTCTGAGGGAGGAGACCCAGTACTTC
TRBV4-1,TRBJ2-3,.,.,CASSQALSDTQYF,TGCGCCAGCAGCCAAGCTCTATCGGATACGCAGTATTTT
TRBV4-3,TRBJ2-7,TRBD1,.,CASSQRTGAGEQYF,TGCGCCAGCAGCCAACGGACAGGGGCGGGAGAGCAGTACTTC
TRBV5-4,TRBJ1-2,.,once,CASSLDYAGFRGYTF,TGTGCCAGCAGCTTGGATTACGCAGGCTTCAGGGGCTACACCTTC
TRBV28,TRBJ2-5,.,.,CASSLFSSQETQYF,TGTGCCAGCAGTTTATTTAGTTCACAAGAGACCCAGTACTTC
TRBV5-1,TRBJ2-5,TRBD1,once,CASSPTGSETQYF,TGCGCCAGCAGCCCGACAGGGTCAGAGACCCAGTACTTC
TRBV2,TRBJ2-1,.,once,CASTAGTLPYNEQFF,TGTGCCAGCACCGCCGGGACATTACCCTACAATGAGCAGTTCTTC
TRBV6-5,TRBJ2-7,TRBD2,.,CAIGGREANEQYF,TGTGCCATCGGGGGGCGGGAGGCTAACGAGCAGTACTTC
TRBV7-2,TRBJ1-6,.,.,CASSLEQGYNSPLHF,TGTGCCAGCAGCTTAGAGCAGGGCTATAATTCACCCCTCCACTTT
TRBV19,TRBJ1-1,.,.,CASSTRQGFTEAFF,TGTGCCAGTAGTACACGTCAGGGTTTTACTGAAGCTTTCTTT
TRBV5-1,TRBJ1-4,.,.,CASSPKGWGATTTNEKLFF,TGCGCCAGCAGCCCGAAGGGTTGGGGCGCTACTACAACTAATGAAAAACTGTTTTTT
TRBV9,TRBJ1-4,.,.,CASGRGQPNEKLFF,TGTGCCAGCGGCAGGGGTCAGCCTAATGAAAAACTGTTTTTT
TRBV10-3,TRBJ2-2,.,.,CAISELGGGELFF,TGTGCCATCAGTGAGCTAGGGGGCGGGGAGCTGTTTTTT
TRBV3-1/TRBV3-2,TRBJ2-5,.,.,CASSQDEEKQETQYF,TGTGCCAGCAGCCAAGATGAGGAGAAGCAAGAGACCCAGTACTTC
TRBV23-1,TRBJ2-2,TRBD1,.,CASSQKPKQGSGTGELFF,TGCGCCAGCAGTCAAAAACCAAAACAGGGGTCGGGCACCGGGGAGCTGTTTTTT
TRBV20-1,TRBJ2-1,TRBD2,.,CSASTSGGYYNEQFF,TGCAGTGCAAGTACTAGCGGGGGATACTACAATGAGCAGTTCTTC
TRBV9,TRBJ2-7,TRBD1,.,CASSVQPGQGSEQYF,TGTGCCAGCAGCGTACAACCGGGACAGGGATCCGAGCAGTACTTC
TRBV6-2/TRBV6-3,TRBJ2-1,.,.,CASSYSGGGGYNEQFF,TGTGCCAGCAGTTACTCGGGGGGAGGGGGTTACAATGAGCAGTTCTTC
TRBV4-3,TRBJ2-7,TRBD1,.,CASSQDHRGYEQYF,TGCGCCAGCAGCCAAGATCACAGGGGCTACGAGCAGTACTTC
TRBV5-1,TRBJ2-3,TRBD1,once,CASSVRTGGREDTQYF,TGCGCCAGCAGCGTCCGGACAGGGGGCCGAGAAGATACGCAGTATTTT
TRBV5-4,TRBJ2-7,TRBD2,.,CASSLVGLGRSSYEQYF,TGTGCCAGCAGCTTAGTGGGACTAGGGAGGAGCTCCTACGAGCAGTACTTC
TRBV5-1,TRBJ2-1,TRBD2,.,CASSLAGGLASYNEQFF,TGCGCCAGCAGCTTAGCGGGGGGGCTCGCGTCCTACAATGAGCAGTTCTTC
TRBV19,TRBJ2-1,TRBD1,.,CASGTGPYNEQFF,TGTGCCAGTGGGACAGGGCCCTACAATGAGCAGTTCTTC
TRBV10-3,TRBJ2-7,TRBD1,.,CAIRRQGRVEQYF,TGTGCCATCAGGAGACAGGGTAGGGTAGAGCAGTACTTC
TRBV18,TRBJ2-4,.,.,CASSPPFQTLIAKNIQYF,TGTGCCAGCTCACCACCGTTTCAGACTCTGATAGCCAAAAACATTCAGTACTTC
TRBV29-1,TRBJ1-2,TRBD1,few,CSVDIPGQGNYGYTF,TGCAGCGTTGATATTCCGGGACAGGGGAACTATGGCTACACCTTC
TRBV18,TRBJ1-1,TRBD1,medium-sized,CASSIQTGVNTEAFF,TGTGCCAGCTCAATCCAGACAGGGGTAAACACTGAAGCTTTCTTT
TRBV7-2,TRBJ2-1,TRBD1,.,CASSLRQGVYNEQFF,TGTGCCAGCAGCTTACGACAGGGGGTTTACAATGAGCAGTTCTTC
TRBV7-3,TRBJ2-7,.,.,CASSLTSPPAEQYF,TGTGCCAGCAGCTTGACTTCCCCCCCCGCCGAGCAGTACTTC
TRBV28,TRBJ2-1,TRBD2,.,CASSRTSGASSYNEQFF,TGTGCCAGCAGCAGGACTAGCGGGGCCAGCTCCTACAATGAGCAGTTCTTC
TRBV9,TRBJ2-1,.,.,CASSVVSTSHEQFF,TGTGCCAGCAGCGTAGTTAGCACGAGCCATGAGCAGTTCTTC
TRBV11-2,TRBJ2-3,TRBD2,.,CASSLDSSGDTQYF,TGTGCCAGCAGCTTAGATTCTAGCGGAGATACGCAGTATTTT
TRBV28,TRBJ2-7,.,.,CASTAAGPYEQYF,TGTGCCAGCACCGCCGCCGGTCCCTACGAGCAGTACTTC
TRBV29-1,TRBJ1-3,.,.,CSVEDRTSGNTIYF,TGCAGCGTTGAAGATAGGACTTCAGGAAACACCATATATTTT
TRBV9,TRBJ2-5,.,.,CASSVYTGSTETQYF,TGTGCCAGCAGCGTATATACAGGGAGCACCGAGACCCAGTACTTC
TRBV5-6,TRBJ2-7,.,.,CASRRAGNSYEQYF,TGTGCCAGCCGGAGGGCGGGGAACTCCTACGAGCAGTACTTC
TRBV29-1,TRBJ2-3,TRBD2,.,CSATRAGGSTDTQYF,TGCAGCGCGACTAGAGCGGGAGGTTCCACAGATACGCAGTATTTT
TRBV19,TRBJ1-4,.,.,CASSIPGAGLEEKLFF,TGTGCCAGTAGTATCCCCGGAGCAGGGCTGGAGGAAAAACTGTTTTTT
TRBV11-2,TRBJ2-7,TRBD1,once,CASSSRLGQGSEQYF,TGTGCCAGCAGCTCGAGGTTGGGACAGGGAAGCGAGCAGTACTTC
TRBV24-1,TRBJ2-7,.,.,CATSDRTGEQYF,TGTGCCACCAGTGACCGCACGGGAGAGCAGTACTTC
TRBV5-1,TRBJ1-2,TRBD1,.,CASRRTGDNYGYTF,TGCGCCAGCAGGAGGACAGGGGATAACTATGGCTACACCTTC
TRBV5-1,TRBJ2-7,TRBD1,.,CASSAGQGAVDEQYF,TGCGCCAGCAGCGCGGGACAGGGGGCGGTCGACGAGCAGTACTTC
TRBV7-6,TRBJ2-1,TRBD2,.,CASSPTSGTSYNEQFF,TGTGCCAGCAGCCCGACTAGCGGGACCTCCTACAATGAGCAGTTCTTC
TRBV7-9,TRBJ2-7,.,.,CASSLAGGSGEQYF,TGTGCCAGCAGCTTAGCGGGAGGCAGCGGCGAGCAGTACTTC